Each of the 30 T cell receptor beta chains below was sequenced from the same sample in a study of T cell responses to AZD1222 COVID-19 vaccine. Here immunoSEQ multiplex PCR was the method, and the copy in TCRdb shows in-frame clones only, minus some. The table lists some 150,000 clones, about 89% of them singletons. Here the sequenced sample was peripheral blood, taken on day 0 of MenACWY control vaccination. The source of these receptors is an adult in good health.

The chain is built from TRBV18 and TRBJ2-2, with 8 positions matching TRBD1. Losses at the gene ends were 2 bases for V and 6 bases for J; bases not matched to a gene: 14. Germline loops: CDR1 KGHSH, CDR2 LQKENI. CDR3 size: 18 residues. The CDR3 loop reads CASSPDFFETGVAGELFF. CDR3 DNA: TGTGCCAGCTCACCAGATTTTTTTGAGACAGGGGTCGCCGGGGAGCTGTTTTTT.

V and J are TRBV28 and TRBJ1-3; no reliable D call. The CDR3 contains 12 residues. V shed 6 bases and J shed 1 base, with 4 bases lying between them. Per the germline V gene, CDR1 is MDHEN and CDR2 is SYDVKM. CDR3 residues: CASSVSGNTIYF. The CDR3 DNA is TGTGCCAGCAGCGTGTCTGGAAACACCATATATTTT.

V is TRBV5-1 and J is TRBJ2-7; D unresolved. CDR1 is SGHRS and CDR2 is YFSETQ in the germline V gene. Between the trimmed V and J ends, which lost 0 bases and 6 bases, there was a span of 4 bases. There are 11 residues in the CDR3. The CDR3 sequence is CASSLAAEQYF. The CDR3 DNA reads as TGCGCCAGCAGCTTGGCGGCCGAGCAGTACTTC.

The chain carries TRBV10-3 and TRBJ2-7; D is uncertain. Germline V gene data show CDR1 as ENHRY and CDR2 as SYGVKD. The CDR3 is 15 residues long. V lost 4 bases, J lost 5 bases, and 18 bases lay in between. The CDR3 bases are TGTGCCATCAGTGGGACCGGGCCGCGGTGGGACGAGCAGTACTTC. Its translation: CAISGTGPRWDEQYF.

The V gene is TRBV10-1, the J gene TRBJ2-3; 9 bases map to TRBD1. V trimming: 0 bases; J trimming: 6 bases; junction bases outside the gene matches: 10. This CDR3 is built from 17 residues. Germline CDR1 and CDR2: WNHNN and SYGVQD (reference sequence). CDR3 bases: TGCGCCAGCAGTGAGTCTCCCCGGGACAGGGAGAGGGATACGCAGTATTTT. Translation gives CASSESPRDRERDTQYF.

The chain links TRBV29-1 to TRBJ2-1, with 12 bases lining up with TRBD2. Trimming cost V 6 bases and J 4 bases; bases outside gene matches: 4. The CDR3 sequence is 14 residues long. Germline assignment: CDR1 SQVTM and CDR2 ANQGSEA. The CDR3 DNA is TGCAGCGTCTCGACTAGCGGGGGTTACAATGAGCAGTTCTTC. Protein sequence: CSVSTSGGYNEQFF.

This clone was recorded only once. The genes are TRBV27 and TRBJ2-7; a possible D gene is TRBD1 (5 bases). Between the trimmed V and J ends, which lost 10 bases and 3 bases, there was a span of 16 bases. Germline V gene lookup returns CDR1 MNHEY and CDR2 SMNVEV (reference sequence). The CDR3 loop spans 13 amino acids. This CDR3 reads CATSQGPGYEQYF. The CDR3 DNA is TGTGCCACCAGCCAGGGCCCGGGCTACGAGCAGTACTTC.

The chain couples TRBV28 to TRBJ1-1, with 9 bases identical to TRBD1. The CDR3 is 15 amino acids. Trimming at V came to 4 bases and at J to 3 bases, leaving 6 bases not matched to a gene. Germline loops: CDR1 MDHEN, CDR2 SYDVKM. The CDR3 loop is CASSYRGRLDTEAFF. CDR3 DNA: TGTGCCAGCAGTTACAGGGGGCGTTTGGACACTGAAGCTTTCTTT.

The V and J genes are TRBV27 and TRBJ1-4, with 7 nucleotides matching TRBD1. CDR1 is MNHEY and CDR2 is SMNVEV in the germline V gene (reference sequence). The CDR3 extends over 15 amino acids. V dropped 6 bases and J dropped 7; count of bases not matched to a gene: 11. CDR3 sequence (DNA): TGTGCCAGCAGGTGGGGGGGCCCAGGGGGTGAAAAACTGTTTTTT. Its translation is CASRWGGPGGEKLFF. Full variable domain (outside the CDR3, taken from reference TRBV27 and TRBJ1-4): EAQVTQNPRYLITVTGKKLTVTCSQNMNHEYMSWYRQDPGLGLRQIYYSMNVEVTDKGDVPEGYKVSRKEKRNFPLILESPSPNQTSLYFCASRWGGPGGEKLFFGSGTQLSVL.

This sequence joins TRBV2 and TRBJ1-5, with D tentatively TRBD1 (5 bases). CDR1 is SNHLY and CDR2 is FYNNEI in the germline V gene. CDR3 length equals 14 residues. Trimming left V 6 bases short and J 5 bases short, with 14 bases between. The CDR3, as DNA: TGTGCCAGCAGCGCCCTTAGGGGAGATCAGCCCCAGCATTTT. Protein sequence: CASSALRGDQPQHF.

V is TRBV6-5 and J is TRBJ1-1; D is perhaps TRBD1 (6 bases). Per the germline V gene, CDR1 is MNHEY and CDR2 is SVGAGI. Trimming took 4 bases from V and 1 from J, leaving 10 bases between them. The CDR3 contains 14 residues. CDR3 DNA sequence: TGTGCCAGCAGTTCACAGGGAGCGAACACTGAAGCTTTCTTT. Its protein product is CASSSQGANTEAFF.

This clone was counted between two and nine times. The rearrangement uses TRBV12-5 and TRBJ2-1; 14 bases are a match to TRBD2. V trimming: 1 base; J trimming: 0 bases; junction bases outside the gene matches: 11. Germline V gives CDR1 LGHNT, CDR2 FRNRAP. The CDR3 contains 21 residues. The CDR3 region is CASGLALSGLAGDISYNEQFF. CDR3 in DNA: TGTGCTAGTGGTTTGGCCCTGTCGGGACTAGCGGGGGACATCTCCTACAATGAGCAGTTCTTC.

This clone turned up a few times. The chain employs TRBV27 and TRBJ1-5; D not resolved. CDR1 and CDR2 (germline): MNHEY, SMNVEV (reference sequence). The CDR3 runs 14 residues. The ends were cut back, 3 bases at V and 3 bases at J, with 9 bases in the middle. CDR3 in amino acids: CASSFDRINQPQHF. In DNA, the CDR3 is TGTGCCAGCAGTTTTGACCGGATCAATCAGCCCCAGCATTTT.

The V gene is TRBV6-5, the J gene TRBJ1-6; D call uncertain. The germline V and J ends were trimmed by 2 bases and 9 bases, with 17 bases remaining between them. The CDR3 contains 16 residues. Per germline, CDR1 MNHEY and CDR2 SVGAGI. The CDR3 here is CASSYVSQARSSPLHF. In DNA, the CDR3 is TGTGCCAGCAGTTACGTTTCCCAGGCAAGGAGTTCACCCCTCCACTTT.

This rearrangement joins TRBV29-1 to TRBJ2-7; 10 bases fit TRBD1. The germline V gene has CDR1 SQVTM and CDR2 ANQGSEA. Losses at the gene ends were 7 bases for V and 1 base for J; bases not matched to a gene: 4. There are 13 residues in the CDR3. CDR3 in DNA: TGCAGCGCACGACAGGGGGCGTCCTACGAGCAGTACTTC. Its protein product is CSARQGASYEQYF.

The chain has TRBV9 and TRBJ2-1; D may be TRBD2 (6 bases). The CDR3 sequence is 15 residues long. Trimming took off 0 bases at V and 8 bases at J, with 15 bases between the two ends. Per germline, CDR1 SGDLS and CDR2 YYNGEE. CDR3 amino acids: CASSVAWGDQYEQFF. The DNA for the CDR3 is TGTGCCAGCAGCGTAGCTTGGGGGGATCAATATGAGCAGTTCTTC.

The chain couples TRBV12-3 or TRBV12-4 to TRBJ1-2; D remains ambiguous. V was shortened by 6 bases and J by 5 bases, with 7 bases between the two germline ends. CDR3 length equals 11 residues. CDR3 loop: CASSALYGYTF. The CDR3 DNA reads as TGTGCCAGCAGCGCCCTTTATGGCTACACCTTC.

The chain recombines TRBV30 with TRBJ2-7; either TRBD1 or TRBD2 may supply D (5 bases each). Germline-derived CDR1 and CDR2 are GTSNPN and SVGIG (reference sequence). The V gene lost 3 bases and the J gene lost 6 bases, with 15 bases spanning the gap. This CDR3 has 13 amino acids. The CDR3 sequence: CAWSRGDPGEQYF. In DNA form, the CDR3 reads TGTGCCTGGAGCCGAGGGGACCCCGGCGAGCAGTACTTC.

V and J are TRBV2 and TRBJ2-6, with TRBD2 as a possible D gene (6 bases). The ends were cut back, 1 base at V and 1 base at J, with 11 bases in the middle. CDR3 size: 17 residues. In germline, CDR1 is SNHLY, CDR2 FYNNEI. The CDR3 DNA sequence: TGTGCCAGCAGTGAAGTATCAGGGAGGTCTGGGGCCAACGTCCTGACTTTC. Protein sequence: CASSEVSGRSGANVLTF.

CDR3 residues: CASSPSRTANQPQHF. In nucleotides, the CDR3 is TGTGCCAGCTCACCAAGCAGGACCGCCAATCAGCCCCAGCATTTT. V usage is TRBV18 and J usage is TRBJ1-5; D remains unclear. Germline values: CDR1 KGHSH, CDR2 LQKENI. The germline V and J ends were trimmed by 2 bases and 3 bases, with 11 bases remaining between them. The CDR3 has 15 amino acids.

V and J are TRBV7-9 and TRBJ2-3, with 8 bases aligning to TRBD1. Per the germline V gene, CDR1 is SEHNR and CDR2 is FQNEAQ (reference sequence). The junction had 8 bases not matched to a gene; V was cut back by 2 bases and J by 4 bases. The CDR3 runs 16 residues. CDR3 sequence: CASSLWGRGPADTQYF. The CDR3 DNA follows: TGTGCCAGCAGCTTATGGGGCAGGGGGCCGGCAGATACGCAGTATTTT.

J is TRBJ1-2 and V is TRBV19, with 10 bases lining up with TRBD1. This CDR3 region has 15 residues. Germline V gene lookup returns CDR1 LNHDA and CDR2 SQIVND (reference sequence). V dropped 5 bases and J dropped 4; count of bases not matched to a gene: 7. The CDR3 is CASSEGTGDRYGYTF. For the CDR3, the DNA is TGTGCCAGTAGTGAAGGGACAGGGGATCGCTATGGCTACACCTTC.

The chain links TRBV5-6 to TRBJ2-7; D is ambiguous. This CDR3 is 13 amino acids long. The V gene's germline CDR1 is SGHDT and CDR2 YYEEEE. V shed 0 bases and J shed 5 bases, with 9 bases lying between them. The CDR3 reads CASSLAGIDEQYF. DNA of the CDR3: TGTGCCAGCAGCTTGGCTGGGATAGACGAGCAGTACTTC.

The genes are TRBV7-2 and TRBJ1-3, with D unresolved. Trimming removed 5 bases at V and 0 bases at J, with 8 bases between. This CDR3 comprises 14 residues. Germline-derived CDR1 and CDR2 are SGHTA and FQGNSA. CDR3 coding DNA: TGTGCCAGCAGCCCACAGCTCTCTGGAAACACCATATATTTT. Its protein product is CASSPQLSGNTIYF.

The chain recombines TRBV19 with TRBJ2-7, with 9 positions matching TRBD1. The CDR3 totals 15 residues. The germline V gene has CDR1 LNHDA and CDR2 SQIVND (reference sequence). After removal of 2 bases from V and 4 bases from J, the junction contained 6 bases not matched to a gene. The CDR3 coding sequence is TGTGCCAGTAGTATACCGGGACAGGGAGGTTACGAGCAGTACTTC. The encoded protein is CASSIPGQGGYEQYF.

CDR3 bases: TGTGCCAGCAGCTTAGTCGGACACCGCTCCTATAATTCACCCCTCCACTTT. It yields the protein CASSLVGHRSYNSPLHF. V gene TRBV7-9 combines with J gene TRBJ1-6, with a tentative D call TRBD1 (5 bases). V shed 1 base and J shed 0 bases, with 10 bases lying between them. The CDR3 runs to 17 residues. Looked up from germline, CDR1 is SEHNR and CDR2 is FQNEAQ (reference sequence).

J is TRBJ2-1 and V is TRBV10-3, with TRBD2 matching over 11 bases. CDR3 length equals 15 residues. Germline CDR1 is ENHRY and CDR2 is SYGVKD. Unmatched junction bases numbered 1, after V lost 3 bases and J lost 3 bases. CDR3 coding DNA: TGTGCCATCAGTGAACTAGCGGGGGACTACAATGAGCAGTTCTTC. Translated, it gives CAISELAGDYNEQFF.

The chain links TRBV21-1 to TRBJ2-1; the table's D call TRBD2 went unverified against the DNA. TRBV21-1 is deemed a pseudogene. This CDR3 has 17 residues. The CDR3: CASSKARVGLAGAPLFF. Written as DNA, the CDR3 is TGTGCCAGCAGCAAAGCCAGGGTTGGGCTAGCGGGAGCCCCTCTGTTCTTC.

V is TRBV9 and J is TRBJ1-3, with a tentative D call TRBD1 (6 bases). Germline V gene data show CDR1 as SGDLS and CDR2 as YYNGEE. Trimming stripped 0 bases from V and 1 base from J, with 11 bases between. The CDR3 contains 16 residues. The CDR3 nucleotides read TGTGCCAGCAGCGTAGAACAGGGAATGTCTGGAAACACCATATATTTT. This translates into CASSVEQGMSGNTIYF.

The genes are TRBV25-1 and TRBJ2-2; D is possibly TRBD1 (6 bases). From germline, CDR1 is MGHDK and CDR2 SYGVNS. The CDR3 loop spans 16 amino acids. Trimming left V 0 bases short and J 4 bases short, with 12 bases between. CDR3 sequence (DNA): TGTGCCAGCAGTGAATACCAGGCAGGGGCCACCGGGGAGCTGTTTTTT. It encodes CASSEYQAGATGELFF. Based on the CDR3 plus reference TRBV25-1 and TRBJ2-2, the full variable domain is EADIYQTPRYLVIGTGKKITLECSQTMGHDKMYWYQQDPGMELHLIHYSYGVNSTEKGDLSSESTVSRIRTEHFPLTLESARPSHTSQYLCASSEYQAGATGELFFGEGSRLTVL.